This TCR beta chain comes out of a study of blood T cells in healthy people across ages. This CDR3 is built from 14 residues. V shed 6 bases, J shed 7 bases, and the junction held 8 bases outside the gene matches. CDR1 MNHEY and CDR2 SMNVEV come from the germline V gene (reference sequence). Combining a sample-barcoded 5' primer with a J-beta primer mix, a second PCR ran for roughly 7 to 12 cycles. TCRdb reprocessed the 5' RACE reads with MiXCR, giving one entry per CDR3 protein. The sample carries around 1,500,000 distinct CDR3 sequences, approximately 28% recorded once. The V gene is TRBV27, the J gene TRBJ1-2; 10 bases are a match to TRBD1. This clonotype originated in a woman aged 30 to 39 in good health. Sequenced material: blood. The CDR3 DNA is TGTGCCAGCAGAGGGACAGGGGTAAGGAGTGGCTACACCTTC. This codes for CASRGTGVRSGYTF.